This T cell receptor beta chain was captured in a study of PD-L1 blockade in urothelial cancer. The data were produced by immunoSEQ multiplex PCR, yet TCRdb's version contains in-frame clones alone and is incomplete. This table holds 100,000 or so clones, over 80% found once. The receptor was isolated from a woman over 75 with urothelial cancer. Sequencing was performed on PBMCs, taken around atezolizumab (anti-PD-L1) treatment.

DNA of the CDR3: TGTGCCAGCAGTTACTTGAGACAGGGGGTTACCTACGAGCAGTACTTC. As protein: CASSYLRQGVTYEQYF. The J gene is TRBJ2-7, the V gene TRBV6-6; 9 nucleotides match TRBD1. V shed 1 base and J 2 bases; nucleotides not matched to a gene: 6. Germline lookup yields CDR1 MNHNY and CDR2 SVGAGI (reference sequence). The CDR3 length is 16 residues.